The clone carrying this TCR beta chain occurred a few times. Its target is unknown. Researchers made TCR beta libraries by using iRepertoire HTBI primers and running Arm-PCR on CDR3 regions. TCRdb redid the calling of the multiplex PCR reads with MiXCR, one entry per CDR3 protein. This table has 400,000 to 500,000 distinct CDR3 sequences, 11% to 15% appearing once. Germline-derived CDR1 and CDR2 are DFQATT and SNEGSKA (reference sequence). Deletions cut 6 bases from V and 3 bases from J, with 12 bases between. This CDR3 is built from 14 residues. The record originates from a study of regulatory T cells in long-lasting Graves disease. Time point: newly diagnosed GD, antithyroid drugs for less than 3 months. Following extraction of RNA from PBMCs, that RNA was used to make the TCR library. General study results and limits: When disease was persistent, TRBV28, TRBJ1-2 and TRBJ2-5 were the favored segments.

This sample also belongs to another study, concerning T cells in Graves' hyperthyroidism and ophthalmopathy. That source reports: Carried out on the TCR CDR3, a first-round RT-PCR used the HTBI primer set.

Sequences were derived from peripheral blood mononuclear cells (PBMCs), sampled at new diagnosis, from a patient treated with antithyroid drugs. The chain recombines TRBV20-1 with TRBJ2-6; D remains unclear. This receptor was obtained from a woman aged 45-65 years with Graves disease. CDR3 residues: CSASPGLGANVLTF. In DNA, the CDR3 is TGCAGTGCAAGCCCAGGTCTTGGGGCCAACGTCCTGACTTTC.